The source of this TCR beta chain is a study of blood T cell repertoires in COVID-19. Study-wide background: Acute and convalescent COVID-19 samples came from the United States, Italy and Spain.

Original analysis: Reference gene primer amplification gave estimated nucleated cell counts. The data were produced by immunoSEQ multiplex PCR, yet TCRdb's version contains in-frame clones alone and is incomplete. From that table come the V and J calls and clone size; the DNA was used to work out D and trimming. Of 150,000 to 180,000 clones listed, around 79% are singletons. Sequenced: peripheral blood. The sequence was collected from an elderly man with acute or convalescent COVID-19.

The CDR3 region has the DNA TGTGCCAGCAGCTTTGGTACGGGGGTAGAGACCCAGTACTTC. This translates into CASSFGTGVETQYF. J is TRBJ2-5 and V is TRBV7-2; a weak D match, TRBD2 (6 bases). The CDR3 spans 14 residues. Germline V gives CDR1 SGHTA, CDR2 FQGNSA. Trimming shortened V by 3 bases and J by 4 bases, and 12 bases separated the two germline ends.